This TCR beta chain emerged from a study of blood T cell repertoires in COVID-19. The method was immunoSEQ multiplex PCR; TCRdb's version includes in-frame clones alone and lacks a portion of them. This table has 350,000 to 450,000 clones, 75% to 90% appearing once. Germline loops: CDR1 KGHSH, CDR2 LQKENI. The CDR3 has 15 amino acids. The V end was cut by 0 bases, the J end by 5 bases, with 14 bases between. Each participant's cohort was designated according to participant-reported clinical history. This receptor was taken from a young man who had recovered from COVID-19. This chain links TRBV18 with TRBJ2-7; D is possibly TRBD2 (5 bases). Input material: PBMCs or T cells enriched from blood (not recorded which). DNA for the CDR3: TGTGCCAGCTCACCACCAGTAGCGTTTCCGAACGAGCAGTACTTC. As protein: CASSPPVAFPNEQYF.